The 5 T cell receptor beta chains reported below all come from one sample, sequenced in a study of CD8+ T cells in alopecia areata (dated by TCRdb to 2017 to 2018). Library creation used the immunoSEQ multiplex PCR assay. RNA was extracted from all samples and reverse transcribed into cDNA as template for TCR sequencing. The clones in this table, taken by TCRdb from immuneACCESS, are in-frame only. Not every clone is retained; where verified, under half of the shortfall comes from an unresolved V gene, and the cause of the rest is unknown. For this sample there are more than 200,000 clones; over 40% appear just once. The ten largest clones capture around 2.5% of the sample. This sample's treatment or condition label indicates: oral pan-JAK inhibitor, 5-10 mg twice daily. The input for sequencing was CD4+ T cells sorted from blood, taken at approximately week 36, from a patient treated with tofacitinib. The receptors were gathered from a human donor with alopecia areata.

The V gene is TRBV7-7, the J gene TRBJ2-1; D gene uncertain. CDR3 size: 8 residues. V dropped 7 bases and J dropped 15 bases, with 7 bases sitting between them. CDR1 SSHAT and CDR2 FNYEAQ come from the germline V gene (reference sequence). In DNA, the CDR3 is TGTGCCAGCACCCCCGGGTTCTTC. Translated: CASTPGFF. Together with reference TRBV7-7 and TRBJ2-1, the CDR3 gives the full variable domain: GAGVSQSPRYKVTKRGQDVTLRCDPISSHATLYWYQQALGQGPEFLTYFNYEAQPDKSGLPSDRFSAERPEGSISTLTIQRTEQRDSAMYRCASTPGFFGPGTRLTVL.

Details on this clone: The sample contains more than one DNA sequence encoding this CDR3. The gene calls are TRBV30 and TRBJ2-2; the match to TRBD1 covers 10 bases. This CDR3 has 15 residues. The trim removed 3 bases at V and 5 bases at J, leaving 6 bases unmatched. In germline, CDR1 is GTSNPN, CDR2 SVGIG (reference sequence). The CDR3 here is CAWSPGQGRTGELFF. The CDR3 DNA follows: TGTGCCTGGAGCCCGGGACAGGGGAGGACCGGGGAGCTGTTTTTT. The full variable domain, in which reference TRBV30 and TRBJ2-2 provide the parts outside the CDR3, is SQTIHQWPATLVQPVGSPLSLECTVEGTSNPNLYWYRQAAGRGLQLLFYSVGIGQISSEVPQNLSASRPQDRQFILSSKKLLLSDSGFYLCAWSPGQGRTGELFFGEGSRLTVL.

This clone appeared many times. The chain is built from TRBV20-1 and TRBJ1-1, with D possibly TRBD1 on 6 matching bases. Germline lookup yields CDR1 DFQATT and CDR2 SNEGSKA (reference sequence). Trimming removed 6 bases from V and 5 bases from J, with 10 bases in between. The CDR3 is 11 residues long. In DNA, the CDR3 is TGCAGTGCGGGGGGCTTTACTGAAGCTTTCTTT. Its protein is CSAGGFTEAFF.

The V gene is TRBV18, the J gene TRBJ2-7; 14 bases line up with TRBD2. The germline V gene has CDR1 KGHSH and CDR2 LQKENI. There are 17 residues in the CDR3. The trim removed 2 bases at V and 4 bases at J, leaving 7 bases unmatched. DNA of the CDR3: TGTGCCAGCTCACCAGCTTCCGGGACTAGCGGGAGTTACGAGCAGTACTTC. As protein: CASSPASGTSGSYEQYF. The whole variable domain, filled in from reference TRBV18 and TRBJ2-7, reads NAGVMQNPRHLVRRRGQEARLRCSPMKGHSHVYWYRQLPEEGLKFMVYLQKENIIDESGMPKERFSAEFPKEGPSILRIQQVVRGDSAAYFCASSPASGTSGSYEQYFGPGTRLTVT.

The chain joins TRBV5-1 to TRBJ2-5; 11 bases agree with TRBD2. The CDR3 runs 16 residues. The V segment lost 7 bases and the J segment 1 base; nucleotides outside the gene matches: 9. Germline CDR1 is SGHRS and CDR2 is YFSETQ. DNA for the CDR3: TGCGCCAGCCACCCGACTAGCGGGATGCCCCAAGAGACCCAGTACTTC. Encoded protein: CASHPTSGMPQETQYF.